The present T cell receptor beta chain was sequenced within a study of human T cells and chemical hapten exposure. Study-level background: TCR yields per sample varied, mainly owing to small pooled library volume differences.

This clonotype is categorized as medium-sized. Each CDR3 protein gets one entry after TCRdb re-called the RACE reads with MiXCR. The table has 300,000 to 400,000 distinct CDR3 sequences, about 7% seen once; the top ten hold 7.5% to 8.5%. The time point was: patch test 1, 2 weeks after DPC sensitization. Described treatment: therapeutic diphenylcyclopropenone sensitization with weekly scalp DPC. From whole blood left unfractionated, total RNA was extracted. This TCR derives from a woman under 30 with alopecia areata. Some clones in this sample may be carry-over from other donors' samples. Source: whole blood, taken in connection with sensitization to the hapten diphenylcyclopropenone (DPC).

CDR3 in amino acids: CASSQVSDYNSPLHF. The CDR3, as DNA: TGCGCCAGCAGCCAAGTCTCCGATTATAATTCACCCCTCCACTTT. The chain has TRBV4-3 and TRBJ1-6, with D hard to call. V dropped 1 base and J dropped 4 bases, with 8 bases sitting between them. The CDR3 consists of 15 residues. Looked up from germline, CDR1 is LGHNA and CDR2 is YSLEER.